One sample yielded the 25 T cell receptor beta chains listed below, sequenced in a study of quantifying T cell responses using KT2 cells (dated by TCRdb to about 2017). Regarding the complete study: RNA was DNase-treated and reverse transcribed with TCR alpha and beta constant-region primers, mostly using SuperScript III.

Libraries came from UMI-ligation and nested PCR. Sequencing was carried out with an Illumina MiSeq. T4 RNA ligase 1 was used to ligate a single-stranded oligonucleotide containing the Illumina SP2 sequence and a UMI to the 3' end of the cDNA. PCR1 was run for 4 cycles (98 degrees C for 15 s, 69 degrees C for 30 s, 72 degrees C for 40 s), and an equimolar mix of RC1.1 and RC1.2, covering TRBC1 and TRBC2, was used as the beta primer. TCRdb reanalyzed the raw reads on its own, using fastp at Q25 for trimming and MiXCR for clone calling, and kept in-frame beta chains. Each entry is one CDR3 protein sequence, shown with its most common DNA and genes. The sample table contains 25,000 to 40,000 distinct CDR3 sequences; only one count was recorded for around a tenth of them. Of the sample, 9.7% falls within the top ten clones. Material for sequencing was PBMCs spiked with cells of the T cell clone KT2. Receptor source: a human donor.

This chain joins TRBV19 and TRBJ2-5; D call uncertain. The CDR3 covers 14 residues. Deletions cut 5 bases from V and 1 base from J, with 11 bases between. CDR1 is LNHDA, CDR2 SQIVND, per germline (reference sequence). This CDR3 reads CASSPRPSQETQYF. The CDR3 DNA sequence: TGTGCCAGTAGTCCCCGCCCTTCCCAAGAGACCCAGTACTTC.

The chain has TRBV6-6 and TRBJ2-3; D is undetermined. Germline V gene lookup returns CDR1 MNHNY and CDR2 SVGAGI (reference sequence). This CDR3 is 13 amino acids long. Trimming stripped 0 bases from V and 4 bases from J, with 5 bases between. CDR3: CASSYSIADTQYF. CDR3 sequence (DNA): TGTGCCAGCAGTTACTCGATTGCAGATACGCAGTATTTT.

The sample holds many counts of this clonotype. This rearrangement joins TRBV2 to TRBJ1-4; D is unclear. V was trimmed by 6 bases and J by 4 bases, leaving 6 bases between them. This CDR3 contains 12 residues. CDR1 is SNHLY and CDR2 is FYNNEI in the germline V gene. This CDR3 is CASRAVNEKLFF. For the CDR3, the DNA is TGTGCCAGCAGGGCAGTTAATGAAAAACTGTTTTTT.

This clonotype was observed many times. The J gene is TRBJ2-1, the V gene TRBV9; D gene uncertain. There are 16 residues in the CDR3. V lost 3 bases and J lost 3, with 16 bases in between. CDR1 is SGDLS and CDR2 is YYNGEE in the germline V gene. Here the CDR3 DNA reads TGTGCCAGCAGCGGCCCAAGACGGACCTTCTACAATGAGCAGTTCTTC. This sequence encodes CASSGPRRTFYNEQFF.

There are a few counts of this clonotype. This CDR3 is CASSLLETQYF. DNA for the CDR3: TGTGCCAGCAGCCTACTAGAGACCCAGTACTTC. This rearrangement joins TRBV14 to TRBJ2-5; D is unclear. The V end lost 4 bases, the J end lost 4 bases, and 4 bases lay between the germline ends. Germline CDR1 and CDR2: SGHDN and FVKESK. The CDR3 is 11 amino acids.

V usage is TRBV9 and J usage is TRBJ2-6, with D tentatively TRBD1 (6 bases). Trimming pared 4 bases from V and 3 bases from J, leaving 11 bases between. Germline CDR1 and CDR2: SGDLS and YYNGEE. The CDR3 is made up of 15 amino acids. Written as DNA, the CDR3 is TGTGCCAGCAGCAATACAGGGTTTGGGGCCAACGTCCTGACTTTC. Its translation: CASSNTGFGANVLTF.

This clonotype was seen repeatedly, ten times or more. The CDR3 sequence is CASSPGPYEQYF. CDR3 sequence (DNA): TGTGCCAGCAGCCCGGGACCCTACGAGCAGTACTTC. The chain joins TRBV28 to TRBJ2-7; D is perhaps TRBD1 or TRBD2 (5 bases each). Germline V lookup: CDR1 MDHEN, CDR2 SYDVKM. This CDR3 has 12 amino acids. V was cut by 6 bases and J by 2 bases, with 8 bases left in between.

This clonotype was found many times. This rearrangement joins TRBV7-6 to TRBJ1-4, with 12 bases identical to TRBD1. The CDR3 is 16 residues long. From germline, CDR1 is SGHVS and CDR2 FNYEAQ. The V gene end was trimmed by 7 bases and the J gene end by 0 bases; junction bases not matched to a gene: 3. CDR3 in DNA: TGTGCCAGCACCCGGGACAGGGGGCCAACTAATGAAAAACTGTTTTTT. Translated: CASTRDRGPTNEKLFF.

The rearrangement links TRBV12-3 or TRBV12-4 to TRBJ1-4; TRBD1 might be the D (5 bases). Trimming pared 2 bases from V and 7 bases from J, leaving 11 bases between. The CDR3 totals 14 residues. CDR3 nucleotides: TGTGCCAGCAGTTTACACACGGGGGGTGAAAAACTGTTTTTT. Its translation is CASSLHTGGEKLFF.

This clonotype was observed at least ten times. The chain combines TRBV11-2 with TRBJ1-1; D may be TRBD1 (5 bases). Germline V gene data show CDR1 as SGHAT and CDR2 as FQNNGV. Trimming shortened V by 5 bases and J by 6 bases, and 19 bases separated the two germline ends. This CDR3 has 15 amino acids. The CDR3 region has the DNA TGTGCCAGCAGCGCCGATTTCAGGGTTTGGGCTGAAGCTTTCTTT. It codes for CASSADFRVWAEAFF.

Turning to this clonotype: A read error may account for a junction end that differs from germline. The J gene is TRBJ1-2, the V gene TRBV6-5, with D hard to call. The CDR3 has 12 amino acids. The germline CDR1 and CDR2 sequences are MNHEY and SVGAGI. The CDR3 DNA sequence: TGTGCCAGCCGTACGGGTCACTATGGCTACAACTTC. Translating it yields CASRTGHYGYNF.

This chain joins TRBV12-3 or TRBV12-4 and TRBJ1-5, with a tentative D call TRBD1 (5 bases). The V end lost 3 bases, the J end lost 9 bases, and 24 bases lay between the germline ends. CDR3 size: 17 residues. CDR3 in DNA: TGTGCCAGCAGTTTCCTGCCCCCCGGGCGACGCGGGACGCCCCAGCATTTT. Encoded protein: CASSFLPPGRRGTPQHF.

V gene TRBV7-9 combines with J gene TRBJ2-1, with 9 bases identical to TRBD1. This CDR3 is built from 15 residues. J was trimmed by 5 bases and V by 2 bases; bases with no gene match: 4. In germline, CDR1 is SEHNR, CDR2 FQNEAQ (reference sequence). CDR3 nucleotide sequence: TGTGCCAGCAGCTTACCCGGGACAGGGAACAATGAGCAGTTCTTC. It encodes CASSLPGTGNNEQFF.

This clonotype was counted a few times. This sequence joins TRBV6-6 and TRBJ1-1; D is unclear. The CDR3 consists of 11 residues. Germline V gene sequence: CDR1 MNHNY, CDR2 SVGAGI (reference sequence). V lost 0 bases, J lost 4 bases, and 0 bases lay in between. This chain's CDR3 is CASSYSTEAFF. DNA for the CDR3: TGTGCCAGCAGTTACTCCACTGAAGCTTTCTTT.

This rearrangement joins TRBV6-6 to TRBJ1-1; weak D call: TRBD1 (6 bases). CDR1 is MNHNY and CDR2 is SVGAGI in the germline V gene (reference sequence). CDR3 size: 12 residues. The V and J ends lost 11 bases and 1 base respectively, with 11 bases between them. This CDR3 is CAEGQPNTEAFF. CDR3 nucleotide sequence: TGTGCCGAAGGACAGCCGAACACTGAAGCTTTCTTT.

This clonotype was seen ten or more times. V gene TRBV20-1 combines with J gene TRBJ2-7, with 9 bases matching TRBD2. J gave up 4 bases and V 6 bases, and 10 bases lay outside the gene matches. This CDR3 spans 14 amino acids. CDR1 DFQATT and CDR2 SNEGSKA come from the germline V gene (reference sequence). DNA for the CDR3: TGCAGTGCCCGGGGCAGCGGGGGGAAGTACGAGCAGTACTTC. It encodes CSARGSGGKYEQYF.

This clonotype was seen more than once but under ten times. The gene calls are TRBV11-2 and TRBJ2-3, with D hard to call. This CDR3 is built from 14 residues. V was pared by 5 bases and J by 4 bases, with 13 bases between. Germline V gene lookup returns CDR1 SGHAT and CDR2 FQNNGV. The CDR3 DNA sequence: TGTGCCAGCAGCGAGAGACGGATCGCAGATACGCAGTATTTT. Its protein product is CASSERRIADTQYF.

There are many counts of this clonotype. The chain combines TRBV29-1 with TRBJ2-5, with 11 bases matching TRBD1. J was trimmed by 5 bases and V by 6 bases; bases with no gene match: 8. The CDR3 extends over 14 amino acids. Per germline, CDR1 SQVTM and CDR2 ANQGSEA. The CDR3 loop reads CSVEDRGRGETQYF. For the CDR3, the DNA is TGCAGCGTAGAGGACAGGGGGCGTGGGGAGACCCAGTACTTC.

This clonotype was recorded many times. The genes are TRBV20-1 and TRBJ2-7; the match to TRBD2 covers 12 bases. The CDR3 consists of 14 residues. The germline V gene encodes CDR1 DFQATT and CDR2 SNEGSKA (reference sequence). The junction had 1 base not matched to a gene; V was cut back by 3 bases and J by 1 base. CDR3 DNA: TGCAGTGCTAGTGGACTAGCGGGGTCCTACGAGCAGTACTTC. Translating gives CSASGLAGSYEQYF.

This clonotype came up a few times. V and J are TRBV9 and TRBJ2-7, with D perhaps TRBD2 (5 bases). Germline-derived CDR1 and CDR2 are SGDLS and YYNGEE. The CDR3 consists of 16 residues. V shed 4 bases and J shed 0 bases, with 17 bases lying between them. CDR3 residues: CASSLTAGTSSYEQYF. CDR3 sequence (DNA): TGTGCCAGCAGCCTTACGGCGGGCACAAGCTCCTACGAGCAGTACTTC. Drawing the rest from reference TRBV9 and TRBJ2-7, the complete variable domain is DSGVTQTPKHLITATGQRVTLRCSPRSGDLSVYWYQQSLDQGLQFLIQYYNGEERAKGNILERFSAQQFPDLHSELNLSSLELGDSALYFCASSLTAGTSSYEQYFGPGTRLTVT.

This chain connects TRBV6-5 to TRBJ1-2; D might be TRBD1 (5 bases). This CDR3 comprises 15 residues. V lost 7 bases and J lost 7, with 22 bases in between. CDR1 is MNHEY, CDR2 SVGAGI, per germline. CDR3 nucleotides: TGTGCCAGCAACCTCGCCCCCGGGGGAATCTCTGGCTACACCTTC. The encoded protein is CASNLAPGGISGYTF.

The rearrangement uses TRBV2 and TRBJ2-1; 8 positions match TRBD2. Germline CDR1 is SNHLY and CDR2 is FYNNEI. The CDR3 sequence is 15 residues long. V shed 11 bases, J shed 8 bases, and the junction held 17 bases outside the gene matches. CDR3 amino acids: CASRGGALTYYEQFF. CDR3 nucleotide sequence: TGTGCCTCCCGGGGGGGGGCCCTGACTTACTATGAGCAGTTCTTC.

This clonotype was counted ten times or more. The chain employs TRBV12-3 or TRBV12-4 and TRBJ2-3; 11 nucleotides align to TRBD2. The CDR3 length is 16 residues. J lost 4 bases, V lost 4 bases, and 7 bases had no gene match. This chain's CDR3 is CASSSATSGSPDTQYF. DNA of the CDR3: TGTGCCAGCAGTTCGGCCACTAGCGGGAGTCCAGATACGCAGTATTTT.

The rearrangement links TRBV5-5 to TRBJ1-1; TRBD1 might be the D (6 bases). Germline-derived CDR1 and CDR2 are SGHKS and YYEKEE (reference sequence). CDR3 length: 12 amino acids. V lost 4 bases, J lost 7 bases, and 11 bases lay in between. DNA for the CDR3: TGTGCCAGCAGCCAAGAACAGGGTGAAGCTTTCTTT. Translation gives CASSQEQGEAFF.

This clonotype was found a few times. The rearrangement joins TRBV20-1 to TRBJ1-5, with 7 bases identical to TRBD1. The CDR3 is 14 residues long. The trim removed 5 bases at V and 3 bases at J, leaving 7 bases unmatched. The germline CDR1 and CDR2 sequences are DFQATT and SNEGSKA (reference sequence). CDR3 bases: TGCAGTGCTCTAGACAGGGAAGACAATCAGCCCCAGCATTTT. Translated, it gives CSALDREDNQPQHF.